Below, 21 T cell receptor beta chains from the same sample are listed, as sequenced in a study of cytomegalovirus exposure and HLA in healthy donors. Sequenced by immunoSEQ multiplex PCR; TCRdb stores in-frame clones only, minus some. The sample has 220,000 or so clones, approximately 80% seen once. The sample was PBMCs. Receptors were obtained from a woman aged 30 to 39 in good health and CMV-seropositive.

Only one count was recorded for this clone. This chain joins TRBV28 and TRBJ2-3; 7 bases match TRBD2. J lost 4 bases, V lost 0 bases, and 7 bases had no gene match. In germline, CDR1 is MDHEN, CDR2 SYDVKM. The CDR3 contains 16 residues. CDR3 bases: TGTGCCAGCAGTTTATGGGCGGGAGCGAGGTCAGATACGCAGTATTTT. As protein: CASSLWAGARSDTQYF. Full variable domain (remainder filled in from reference TRBV28 and TRBJ2-3): DVKVTQSSRYLVKRTGEKVFLECVQDMDHENMFWYRQDPGLGLRLIYFSYDVKMKEKGDIPEGYSVSREKKERFSLILESASTNQTSMYLCASSLWAGARSDTQYFGPGTRLTVL.

The rearrangement uses TRBV27 and TRBJ2-7; 10 bases are shared with TRBD2. The V gene's germline CDR1 is MNHEY and CDR2 SMNVEV (reference sequence). The CDR3 length is 14 residues. The V gene end was trimmed by 8 bases and the J gene end by 3 bases; junction bases not matched to a gene: 7. This CDR3 reads CASQAGGGYYEQYF. CDR3 bases: TGTGCCAGCCAAGCGGGAGGGGGCTACTACGAGCAGTACTTC.

V and J are TRBV27 and TRBJ2-2; 7 bases map to TRBD2. CDR3 size: 17 residues. V shed 6 bases, J shed 4 bases, and the junction held 14 bases outside the gene matches. The germline V gene has CDR1 MNHEY and CDR2 SMNVEV (reference sequence). CDR3 nucleotides: TGTGCCAGCAGAAAGAGACTAGCCCCTTCCGGCACCGGGGAGCTGTTTTTT. Its translation: CASRKRLAPSGTGELFF.

This clone was observed once. J is TRBJ1-4 and V is TRBV19; TRBD1 aligns across 8 bases. Germline-derived CDR1 and CDR2 are LNHDA and SQIVND (reference sequence). V was pared by 5 bases and J by 5 bases, with 4 bases of the junction left unmatched. CDR3 size: 14 residues. The chain's CDR3 is CASSAGGINEKLFF. The CDR3, as DNA: TGTGCCAGTAGTGCAGGGGGCATAAATGAAAAACTGTTTTTT.

V gene TRBV6-5 combines with J gene TRBJ1-4, with TRBD1 matching over 7 bases. Trimming removed 6 bases from V and 5 bases from J; junction bases left unmatched: 9. The CDR3 runs to 15 residues. Germline-derived CDR1 and CDR2 are MNHEY and SVGAGI. The CDR3 spells CASRDPDRLNEKLFF. The DNA of the CDR3 is TGTGCCAGCAGAGACCCGGACAGGTTAAATGAAAAACTGTTTTTT.

This clone was recorded a few times. The chain links TRBV7-2 to TRBJ2-3; D uncertain. CDR1 and CDR2 (germline): SGHTA, FQGNSA. Trimming took off 3 bases at V and 7 bases at J, with 14 bases between the two ends. The CDR3 covers 14 residues. This CDR3 is CASSFKGLINTQYF. In nucleotides, the CDR3 is TGTGCCAGCAGCTTTAAGGGCCTTATTAATACGCAGTATTTT.

This chain links TRBV7-2 with TRBJ1-1; D ambiguous. This CDR3 spans 11 amino acids. From germline, CDR1 is SGHTA and CDR2 FQGNSA. Trimming left V 5 bases short and J 10 bases short, with 11 bases between. This CDR3 reads CASSEVGGAFF. The CDR3 nucleotides read TGTGCCAGCAGCGAAGTCGGAGGAGCTTTCTTT.

CDR3 sequence: CSVASQGNTEAFF. In DNA, the CDR3 is TGCAGCGTTGCCTCCCAGGGAAACACTGAAGCTTTCTTT. The V and J genes are TRBV29-1 and TRBJ1-1, with a tentative D call TRBD1 (5 bases). V was shortened by 4 bases and J by 2 bases, with 11 bases between the two germline ends. Germline values: CDR1 SQVTM, CDR2 ANQGSEA. CDR3 length: 13 amino acids.

The sample holds one count of this clone. This chain connects TRBV30 to TRBJ1-1; possible D gene TRBD1, 6 bases. The CDR3 consists of 12 residues. Germline V gives CDR1 GTSNPN, CDR2 SVGIG (reference sequence). Between the trimmed V and J ends, which lost 3 bases and 5 bases, there was a span of 10 bases. CDR3 sequence (DNA): TGTGCCTGGAGAAGGGGGGAAACTGAAGCTTTCTTT. Translation gives CAWRRGETEAFF.

J is TRBJ1-1 and V is TRBV27, with 8 positions matching TRBD1. The CDR3 is 14 residues long. CDR1 is MNHEY, CDR2 SMNVEV, per germline (reference sequence). V lost 6 bases, J lost 7 bases, and 10 bases stayed unmatched. The CDR3, as DNA: TGTGCCAGCAGACACGGACAGGGCACGAGTGAAGCTTTCTTT. Protein: CASRHGQGTSEAFF.

The genes are TRBV30 and TRBJ1-5, with D maybe TRBD1 (5 bases). Trimming shortened V by 3 bases and J by 6 bases, and 15 bases separated the two germline ends. The CDR3 runs to 14 residues. Germline V CDR1 and CDR2: GTSNPN, SVGIG (reference sequence). Written as DNA, the CDR3 is TGTGCCTGGAGCGAGGGACCGGAAGGTCAGCCCCAGCATTTT. Translating gives CAWSEGPEGQPQHF.

This clone was counted only a few times. The genes are TRBV11-2 and TRBJ1-2; 7 nucleotides line up with TRBD1. The CDR3 runs 13 residues. Germline V gene lookup returns CDR1 SGHAT and CDR2 FQNNGV. V lost 6 bases and J lost 6; bases outside the gene matches: 7. The CDR3 bases are TGTGCCAGCAGTCGACAGGGAGTCGATGGCTACACCTTC. This translates into CASSRQGVDGYTF.

The genes are TRBV13 and TRBJ2-7; D remains ambiguous. The CDR3 totals 12 residues. Trimming took 2 bases from V and 4 from J, leaving 6 bases between them. The germline CDR1 and CDR2 sequences are PRHDT and FYEKMQ (reference sequence). The CDR3 nucleotides are TGTGCCAGCAGCTTATTTGGGTACGAGCAGTACTTC. Protein product: CASSLFGYEQYF. The whole variable domain, remainder taken from reference TRBV13 and TRBJ2-7, is AAGVIQSPRHLIKEKRETATLKCYPIPRHDTVYWYQQGPGQDPQFLISFYEKMQSDKGSIPDRFSAQQFSDYHSELNMSSLELGDSALYFCASSLFGYEQYFGPGTRLTVT.

On this clone itself: The sample contains more than one DNA sequence encoding this CDR3. The V and J genes are TRBV30 and TRBJ2-5; D uncertain. The length of the CDR3 is 13 residues. The V and J ends lost 0 bases and 2 bases respectively, with 7 bases between them. Germline loops: CDR1 GTSNPN, CDR2 SVGIG (reference sequence). CDR3 DNA: TGTGCCTGGAGTGTCGGCGGACAAGAGACCCAGTACTTC. Translation gives CAWSVGGQETQYF.

This clone was recorded once. The chain combines TRBV6-4 with TRBJ1-2, with 12 bases aligning to TRBD1. V shed 3 bases, J shed 4 bases, and the junction held 3 bases outside the gene matches. The CDR3 contains 15 residues. Germline CDR1 MRHNA, CDR2 SNTAGT. The CDR3 DNA sequence: TGTGCCAGCAGTGAGGGGACAGGGGGCAGCTATGGCTACACCTTC. It encodes CASSEGTGGSYGYTF.

The chain has TRBV30 and TRBJ2-1; 10 nucleotides agree with TRBD2. The CDR3 has 12 residues. Germline trimming cut 8 bases from V and 8 bases from J; bases unmatched to any gene: 6. The V gene's germline CDR1 is GTSNPN and CDR2 SVGIG (reference sequence). The CDR3 nucleotides are TGTGCCCTAGCGGGAGCGTGGCATGAGCAGTTCTTC. This encodes CALAGAWHEQFF.

Of note for this clone: Other DNA sequences of this sample code for an identical CDR3. This rearrangement joins TRBV6-5 to TRBJ2-7; 13 bases are a match to TRBD2. Germline lookup yields CDR1 MNHEY and CDR2 SVGAGI. With V trimmed by 6 bases and J by 7 bases, 9 bases remained unmatched. This CDR3 spans 15 amino acids. CDR3 bases: TGTGCCAGCAGCCCCGGACTAGCGGGAGTTGGGGAGCAGTACTTC. Protein: CASSPGLAGVGEQYF.

The chain joins TRBV2 to TRBJ2-7, with unresolved D. Deletions cut 6 bases from V and 2 bases from J, with 17 bases between. Germline V gives CDR1 SNHLY, CDR2 FYNNEI. This CDR3 spans 15 amino acids. DNA for the CDR3: TGTGCCAGCAGCCCCTCGTCCTTAACCGCCTACGAGCAGTACTTC. This codes for CASSPSSLTAYEQYF.

The chain recombines TRBV7-9 with TRBJ2-7, with D maybe TRBD1 (5 bases). Trimming stripped 2 bases from V and 5 bases from J, with 13 bases between. Germline V gene sequence: CDR1 SEHNR, CDR2 FQNEAQ (reference sequence). The CDR3 spans 14 residues. The DNA for the CDR3 is TGTGCCAGCAGCTTACAAGGCAGGGTCAACGAGCAGTACTTC. Translated, it gives CASSLQGRVNEQYF.

The sample holds many counts of this clone. The V and J genes are TRBV6-1 and TRBJ1-2; TRBD1 aligns across 8 bases. The CDR3 spans 14 residues. J lost 7 bases, V lost 4 bases, and 8 bases had no gene match. From germline, CDR1 is MNHNS and CDR2 SASEGT. This CDR3 is CASSATGEYGGYTF. The CDR3 DNA is TGTGCCAGCAGTGCGACAGGGGAGTACGGTGGCTACACCTTC.

The count of this clone is one. V is TRBV4-1 and J is TRBJ1-1; D unclear. V was shortened by 3 bases and J by 11 bases, with 19 bases between the two germline ends. CDR1 and CDR2 from the germline V gene are MGHRA and YSYEKL. The CDR3 spans 14 residues. This chain's CDR3 is CASSHALHRIDAFF. DNA of the CDR3: TGCGCCAGCAGCCACGCATTACACCGGATTGATGCTTTCTTT.